This T cell receptor (beta chain) was sequenced during a study of OX40 agonist ivuxolimab in advanced cancers. Points from the study as a whole: At doses 0.1 to 3.0 mg/kg, CD4+ and CD8+ clones expanded.

Here immunoSEQ multiplex PCR was the method, and the copy in TCRdb shows in-frame clones only, minus some. The table lists over 75,000 clones, approximately 90% of them singletons. Points on this clone: Its specificity is unknown.

Germline CDR1 MNHNS, CDR2 SASEGT. Trimming removed 0 bases from V and 5 bases from J, with 7 bases in between. The CDR3 runs 13 residues. The V call is TRBV6-1, the J call TRBJ1-1; D not certain. The TCR comes from an adult with an advanced solid tumor such as melanoma, head and neck, liver or kidney cancer. The specimen comprised CD4+ or CD8+ T cells sorted from blood, sampled in a trial of the OX40 agonist ivuxolimab. The CDR3 loop reads CASSEARGTEAFF. The CDR3 DNA follows: TGTGCCAGCAGTGAAGCGCGAGGTACTGAAGCTTTCTTT.